The rows below give T cell receptor beta chains drawn from one sample of a study of T cell repertoires in cytomegalovirus infection. TCRdb reprocessed the reads via MiXCR and lists one record per CDR3 protein. The sample shows 480,000 or so distinct CDR3 sequences, over 9% of them seen only once. The sequenced sample consisted of PBMCs. The receptors were sampled from a human donor in good health (CMV status not recorded). Some clones in this sample may be carry-over from other donors' samples. CDR3s leave out the opening cysteine and the closing phenylalanine or tryptophan.

>TRBV7-6|TRBJ2-2
ASSLQDANTGELF
>TRBV7-7|TRBJ2-2
ASSPAGQPGELF
>TRBV7-3|TRBJ2-2
ASSPRGSLNTGELF
>TRBV24-1|TRBJ2-5
ATSDVNRGKTQY
>TRBV7-9|TRBJ1-3
ASSPGDRGPGNTIY
>TRBV5-1|TRBJ2-4
ASSLQGGGSKNIQY
>TRBV12-3/TRBV12-4|TRBJ2-2
ASSLAPAEVPGELF
>TRBV7-2|TRBJ2-3
ASSFRSGGTTDTQY
>TRBV5-4|TRBJ2-5
ASSEAAGTYQETQY
>TRBV12-5|TRBJ1-1
ASGFPGKNTEAF
>TRBV18|TRBJ1-3
ASSPGQGRGNTIY
>TRBV6-5|TRBJ2-3
ASSYSGGTADTQY
>TRBV16|TRBJ1-5
ASRTGVNQPQH
>TRBV2|TRBJ1-5
ASSKGGGRGQPQH
>TRBV11-2|TRBJ2-5
ASSLYPRKAETQY
>TRBV19|TRBJ2-3
ASSMAVGGASDTQY
>TRBV5-1|TRBJ1-5
ASSLGEGGPSNQPQH
>TRBV11-3|TRBJ2-3
ASSLKRTGGDTQY
>TRBV20-1|TRBJ2-5
SAGRGGQETQY
>TRBV12-3/TRBV12-4|TRBJ2-7
ASTPDLGEQY
>TRBV27|TRBJ2-3
ASSLLGSGTQY
>TRBV7-9|TRBJ2-7
ASSLRGPSTSYEQY
>TRBV5-1|TRBJ1-4
ASSQGRTEKLF
>TRBV13|TRBJ2-7
ASSVGTESSYEQY
>TRBV11-2|TRBJ1-2
ASGSREAYGYT
>TRBV7-9|TRBJ1-6
ASSSSRQGYNSPLH
>TRBV7-9|TRBJ2-1
ASSATSGRANEQF
>TRBV11-2|TRBJ1-2
ASSFRDGYT
>TRBV27|TRBJ1-1
ATWGTGEVGAF
>TRBV12-3/TRBV12-4|TRBJ2-5
ASSFQLGQETQY
>TRBV19|TRBJ2-3
ASSIGTSGPSTQY
>TRBV9|TRBJ1-4
ASSATGGTEKLF
>TRBV12-3/TRBV12-4|TRBJ2-7
ASSPGGTYEQY
>TRBV18|TRBJ2-4
ASSPQGTPKNIQY
>TRBV7-3|TRBJ2-6
ASSPQTGETGANVLT
>TRBV6-6|TRBJ2-7
ASSPSRRGTGEQY
>TRBV7-6|TRBJ2-1
ASSFRTGIVDEQF
>TRBV7-3|TRBJ2-5
ASSLPGETQY
>TRBV4-2|TRBJ1-6
ASSKRDRGNSPLH
>TRBV19|TRBJ2-7
ASSSGSGREQY
>TRBV7-9|TRBJ2-3
ASSLGGEVADTQY